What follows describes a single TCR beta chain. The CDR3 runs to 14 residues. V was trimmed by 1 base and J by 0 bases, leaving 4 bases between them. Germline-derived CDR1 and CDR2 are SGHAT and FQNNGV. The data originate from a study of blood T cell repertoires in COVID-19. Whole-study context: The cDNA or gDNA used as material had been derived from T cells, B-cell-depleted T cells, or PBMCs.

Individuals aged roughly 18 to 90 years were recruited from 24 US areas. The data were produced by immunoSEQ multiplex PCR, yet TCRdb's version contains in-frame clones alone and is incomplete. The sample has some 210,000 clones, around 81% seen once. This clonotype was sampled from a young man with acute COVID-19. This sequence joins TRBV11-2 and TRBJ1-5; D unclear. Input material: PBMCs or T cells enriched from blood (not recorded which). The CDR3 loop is CASSLVASNQPQHF. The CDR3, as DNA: TGTGCCAGCAGCTTAGTGGCTAGCAATCAGCCCCAGCATTTT.